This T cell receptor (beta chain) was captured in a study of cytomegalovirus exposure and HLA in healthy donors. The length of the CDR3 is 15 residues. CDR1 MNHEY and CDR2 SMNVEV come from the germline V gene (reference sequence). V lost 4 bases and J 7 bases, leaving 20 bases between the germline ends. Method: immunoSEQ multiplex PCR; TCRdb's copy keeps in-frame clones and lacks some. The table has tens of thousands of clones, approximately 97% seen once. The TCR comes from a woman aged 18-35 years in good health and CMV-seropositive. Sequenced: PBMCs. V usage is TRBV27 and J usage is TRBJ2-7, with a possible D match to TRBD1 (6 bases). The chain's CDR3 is CASSSLPQGIGEQYF. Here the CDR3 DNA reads TGTGCCAGCAGTTCACTCCCCCAGGGGATAGGGGAGCAGTACTTC.